This T cell receptor beta chain was retrieved from a study of blood T cell repertoires in COVID-19. Study information: Material from acute and convalescent COVID-19 was sourced from the United States, Italy and Spain.

The CDR3 runs to 14 residues. CDR1 and CDR2 (germline): SNHLY, FYNNEI. J was trimmed by 1 base and V by 11 bases; bases with no gene match: 8. Clones were sequenced by immunoSEQ multiplex PCR, and TCRdb holds only the in-frame ones, with some missing. The sample lists about 240,000 clones, around 86% seen once, with around 2% in the top ten. This clone was counted only a few times. Sequencing was performed on peripheral blood. The rearrangement uses TRBV2 and TRBJ2-3; 8 nucleotides match TRBD2. This TCR was recovered from a man aged 25-45 years who had recovered from COVID-19. CDR3 sequence reads: CAARGGAGTDTQYF. The DNA of the CDR3 is TGTGCCGCCCGGGGGGGGGCAGGCACAGATACGCAGTATTTT. Together with reference TRBV2 and TRBJ2-3, the CDR3 gives the full variable domain: EPEVTQTPSHQVTQMGQEVILRCVPISNHLYFYWYRQILGQKVEFLVSFYNNEISEKSEIFDDQFSVERPDGSNFTLKIRSTKLEDSAMYFCAARGGAGTDTQYFGPGTRLTVL.